This TCR beta chain was recovered during a study of beta chain features in type 1 diabetes. Study-level background: Across every sample, approximately 110,000,000 sorted cells were examined in total.

Losses at the gene ends were 8 bases for V and 3 bases for J; bases not matched to a gene: 6. Germline V gene lookup returns CDR1 MDHEN and CDR2 SYDVKM. CDR3 length: 14 residues. All of the isolated RNA was reverse transcribed, so expressed TCRB transcripts were sequenced. Produced via immunoSEQ multiplex PCR; TCRdb's table is partial and in-frame only. The sample consists of some 150,000 clones, around 10% of them appearing once. The study, taken as a whole, reports: Shortening that was moderate but significant affected the TCRB CDR3s of Type 1 diabetes patients in all four CD4+ subsets. The naive, central memory and Treg TCRB repertoires of patients appeared to be more similar to one another than those of healthy donors. In patients and controls equally, PCR might favor templates that are shorter.

Note on this clone: Its target is not known.

This clonotype originated in a man younger than 30 in good health. The sequenced sample consisted of central memory CD4+ T cells from blood. The J gene is TRBJ1-4, the V gene TRBV28; 7 nucleotides match TRBD1. In DNA form, the CDR3 reads TGTGCCAGCCAAACAGGGGCCCCTAATGAAAAACTGTTTTTT. Encoded protein: CASQTGAPNEKLFF. Filled out from reference TRBV28 and TRBJ1-4, the complete variable domain reads DVKVTQSSRYLVKRTGEKVFLECVQDMDHENMFWYRQDPGLGLRLIYFSYDVKMKEKGDIPEGYSVSREKKERFSLILESASTNQTSMYLCASQTGAPNEKLFFGSGTQLSVL.